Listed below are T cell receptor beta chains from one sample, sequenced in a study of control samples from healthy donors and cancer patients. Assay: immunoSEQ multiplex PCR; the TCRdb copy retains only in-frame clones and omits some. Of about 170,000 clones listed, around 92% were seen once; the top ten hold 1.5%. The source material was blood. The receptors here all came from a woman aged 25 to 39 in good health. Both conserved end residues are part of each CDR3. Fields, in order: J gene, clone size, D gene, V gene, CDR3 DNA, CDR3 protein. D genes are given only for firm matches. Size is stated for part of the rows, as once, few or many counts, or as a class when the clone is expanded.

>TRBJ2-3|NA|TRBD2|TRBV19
TGTGCCACATTGGCTAGCGGGAGAGGAGATACGCAGTATTTT
CATLASGRGDTQYF
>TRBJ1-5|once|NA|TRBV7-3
TGTGCCAGCAGCTTAACCGTCAATCAGCCCCAGCATTTT
CASSLTVNQPQHF
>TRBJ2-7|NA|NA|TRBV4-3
TGCGCCAGCAGCCAAGATAAGGCTACCTCCTACGAGCAGTACTTC
CASSQDKATSYEQYF
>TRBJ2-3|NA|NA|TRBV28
TGTGCCAGCAGGCCTCCCACAGATACGCAGTATTTT
CASRPPTDTQYF
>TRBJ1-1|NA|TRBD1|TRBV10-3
TGTGCCATCAGTGAGCGACAGGGGAACACTGAAGCTTTCTTT
CAISERQGNTEAFF
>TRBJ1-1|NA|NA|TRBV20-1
TGCAGTGCTAGAGATGGGACGGAAGCTTTCTTT
CSARDGTEAFF
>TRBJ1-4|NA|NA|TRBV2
TGTGCCAGCAGTGACGGGACGATTAATGAAAAACTGTTTTTT
CASSDGTINEKLFF
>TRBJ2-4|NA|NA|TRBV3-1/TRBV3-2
TGTGCCAGCAGCCAAGGCAGCCTAGCCAAAAACATTCAGTACTTC
CASSQGSLAKNIQYF
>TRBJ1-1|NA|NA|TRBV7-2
TGTGCCAGCAGCTTAGGGGGGACTACAGGGAACACTGAAGCTTTCTTT
CASSLGGTTGNTEAFF
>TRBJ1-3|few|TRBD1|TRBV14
TGTGCCAGCAGCCCACAGGGGGCGCGTGGAAACACCATATATTTT
CASSPQGARGNTIYF
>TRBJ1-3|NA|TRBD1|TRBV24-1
TGTGCCACCAGTGACTCCGGGACAGGGCCCGGAAACACCATATATTTT
CATSDSGTGPGNTIYF
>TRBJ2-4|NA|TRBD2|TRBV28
TGTGCCAGCAGTTTATGGAAGGGACTAGCGGGAGAGATCAAAAACATTCAGTACTTC
CASSLWKGLAGEIKNIQYF
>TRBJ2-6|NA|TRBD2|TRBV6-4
TGTGCCAGCAGTGACGGCGGGGGCTCTGGGGCCAACGTCCTGACTTTC
CASSDGGGSGANVLTF
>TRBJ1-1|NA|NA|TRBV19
TGTGCCAGTAGTATCAGAAACACTGAAGCTTTCTTT
CASSIRNTEAFF
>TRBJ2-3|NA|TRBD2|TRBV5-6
TGTGCCAGCAGCTTGGAGACTAGCGGACCAGATACGCAGTATTTT
CASSLETSGPDTQYF
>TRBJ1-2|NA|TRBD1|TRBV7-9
TGTGCCAGCAGCGCCAGGGGGCCTAACTATGGCTACACCTTC
CASSARGPNYGYTF
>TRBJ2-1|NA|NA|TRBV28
TGTGCCAGCATGGGAGAGGGGGCCTACAATGAGCAGTTCTTC
CASMGEGAYNEQFF
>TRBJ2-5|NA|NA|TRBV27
TGTGCCAGCAGTCCCAGGGGGGGGCAAGAGACCCAGTACTTC
CASSPRGGQETQYF
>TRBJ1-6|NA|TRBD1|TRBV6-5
TGTGCCAGCAGTTACTCGATAGGACAGGGGTCTTCACCCCTCCACTTT
CASSYSIGQGSSPLHF
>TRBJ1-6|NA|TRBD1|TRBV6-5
TGTGCCAGCAGTTACGACAGGGTTTCACCCCTCCACTTT
CASSYDRVSPLHF
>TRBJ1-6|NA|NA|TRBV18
TGTGCCAGCTCACCAGGGGTGGATTCACCCCTCCACTTT
CASSPGVDSPLHF
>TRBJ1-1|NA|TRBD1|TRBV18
TGTGCCAGCTCACCGAGACAGGGCTATGGCACTGAAGCTTTCTTT
CASSPRQGYGTEAFF
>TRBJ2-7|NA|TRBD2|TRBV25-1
TGTGCCAGCAGTGACCCCAGCGGGAGGACCTACGAGCAGTACTTC
CASSDPSGRTYEQYF
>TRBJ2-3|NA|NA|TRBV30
TGTGCCTGGGGAAGGGGGAGGGCGGTAGATACGCAGTATTTT
CAWGRGRAVDTQYF
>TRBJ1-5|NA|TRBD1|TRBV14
TGTGCCAGCCGGGGACAGGCCCATAGCAATCAGCCCCAGCATTTT
CASRGQAHSNQPQHF
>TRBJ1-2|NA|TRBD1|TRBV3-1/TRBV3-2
TGTGCCAGCAGGAGGGGGCTTAACTATGGCTACACCTTC
CASRRGLNYGYTF
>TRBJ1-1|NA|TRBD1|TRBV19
TGTGCCAGTAGTTACAGGGGCGAGGGCACTGAAGCTTTCTTT
CASSYRGEGTEAFF
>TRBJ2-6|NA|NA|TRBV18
TGTGCCAGCTCGTCCACCACCTCTGGGGCCAACGTCCTGACTTTC
CASSSTTSGANVLTF
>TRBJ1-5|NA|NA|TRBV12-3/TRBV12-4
TGTGCCAGCACCTATAGCAATCAGCCCCAGCATTTT
CASTYSNQPQHF
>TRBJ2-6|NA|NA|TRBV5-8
TGTGCCAGCAGCTTGGTGGCAGGAAACTCTGGGGCCAACGTCCTGACTTTC
CASSLVAGNSGANVLTF
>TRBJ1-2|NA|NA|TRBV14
TGTGCCAGCAGCCATAACAGAAACTATGGCTACACCTTC
CASSHNRNYGYTF
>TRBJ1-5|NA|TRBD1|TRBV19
TGTGCCACCGGACAGGGCAATCAGCCCCAGCATTTT
CATGQGNQPQHF
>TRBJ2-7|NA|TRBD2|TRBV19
TGTGCCAGTAGTATTCAGTCGACTAGCGTCGAGCAGTACTTC
CASSIQSTSVEQYF
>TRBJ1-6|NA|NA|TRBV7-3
TGTGCCAGCAGCTTAGGGCAGGGAGGGAATTCACCCCTCCACTTT
CASSLGQGGNSPLHF
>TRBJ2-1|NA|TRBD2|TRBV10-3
TGTGCCATCAGTGAGGCCCTAGCGGGAGGGGAGCAGTTCTTC
CAISEALAGGEQFF
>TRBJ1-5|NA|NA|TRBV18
TGTGCCAGCTCACCACAGGTGGATCAGCCCCAGCATTTT
CASSPQVDQPQHF
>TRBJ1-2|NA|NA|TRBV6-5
TGTGCCAGCAGCACAGACAGGTACTATGGCTACACCTTC
CASSTDRYYGYTF
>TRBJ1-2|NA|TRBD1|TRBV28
TGTGCCAGCAGTTTCGGGACAGGGGTCTATGGCTACACCTTC
CASSFGTGVYGYTF
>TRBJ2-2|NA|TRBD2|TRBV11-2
TGTGCCAGCAGCTTAGCCGGGAGGGTCACCGGGGAGCTGTTTTTT
CASSLAGRVTGELFF
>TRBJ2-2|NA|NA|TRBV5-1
TGCGCCAGCAGCCCGCTAGCGAACGCGAACACCGGGGAGCTGTTTTTT
CASSPLANANTGELFF
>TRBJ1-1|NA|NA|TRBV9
TGTGCCAGCAGCGTAGGGGGAGATGAAGCTTTCTTT
CASSVGGDEAFF
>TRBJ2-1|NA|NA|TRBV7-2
TGTGCCAGCAGCAGGAGCTCCTACAATGAGCAGTTCTTC
CASSRSSYNEQFF
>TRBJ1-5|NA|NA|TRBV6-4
TGTGCCAGCAGTGACTCGGACAGTAGCAATCAGCCCCAGCATTTT
CASSDSDSSNQPQHF
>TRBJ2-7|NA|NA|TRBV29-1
TGCAGCGTTGAAGCCCTCTACTCCTACGAGCAGTACTTC
CSVEALYSYEQYF
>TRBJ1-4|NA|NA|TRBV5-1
TGCGCCAGCAGCCTACAGGGAAGCGGTGAAAAACTGTTTTTT
CASSLQGSGEKLFF
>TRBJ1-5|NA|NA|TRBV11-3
TGTGCCAGCAGCTTAGATAGGCGGCAGCCCCAGCATTTT
CASSLDRRQPQHF
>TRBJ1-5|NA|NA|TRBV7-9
TGTGCCAGCAGCGAGACAGGTCATAATCAGCCCCAGCATTTT
CASSETGHNQPQHF